What follows is one T cell receptor (beta chain) and its context. Its antigen remains unidentified. CDR3 size: 16 residues. CDR1 and CDR2 from the germline V gene are SGDLS and YYNGEE. V was pared by 0 bases and J by 4 bases, with 5 bases of the junction left unmatched. The data were taken from a study of cytomegalovirus exposure and HLA in healthy donors. Study outcomes and limitations: Cytomegalovirus-associated status was assigned to about 170 TCR beta chains. Three of the chains that were CMV-associated were confirmed in vitro to be specific for CMV antigens.

Here immunoSEQ multiplex PCR was the method, and the copy in TCRdb shows in-frame clones only, minus some. Counted here are roughly 330,000 clones, roughly nine tenths occurring once; the ten biggest clones make up about 1.2%. The chain joins TRBV9 to TRBJ2-1; TRBD1 matches at 9 bases. The clonotype comes from a young woman in good health and CMV-seropositive. Input material: PBMCs. CDR3 bases: TGTGCCAGCAGCGTAGTGGGGACAGGGAATTACAATGAGCAGTTCTTC. This encodes CASSVVGTGNYNEQFF.